These 21 T cell receptor beta chains originate from one sample sequenced in a study of cytotoxic CD8 clonotypes in ibrutinib-treated CLL. TCRdb keeps only in-frame clones here, not all; method: immunoSEQ multiplex PCR. The sample consists of over 200,000 clones, about three quarters of them appearing once. This sample comprised PBMCs, obtained after 12 months of ibrutinib treatment. These receptors all come from a human donor with chronic lymphocytic leukemia.

The chain's CDR3 is CATSRDPSYRGAQYF. The CDR3 DNA is TGTGCCACCAGCAGAGATCCGAGTTATCGGGGTGCCCAGTACTTC. The V call is TRBV15, the J call TRBJ2-5; TRBD2 might be the D (5 bases). This CDR3 has 15 residues. CDR1 and CDR2 from the germline V gene are LNHNV and YYDKDF (reference sequence). V lost 0 bases and J 9 bases, leaving 17 bases between the germline ends.

The rearrangement links TRBV9 to TRBJ2-5; 12 bases map to TRBD1. The CDR3 contains 16 residues. Germline CDR1 reads SGDLS; CDR2 reads YYNGEE. V lost 4 bases, J lost 7 bases, and 11 bases stayed unmatched. In DNA, the CDR3 is TGTGCCAGCAGCCCCGGGACAGGGGGCATCGAGGGGACCCAGTACTTC. Its translation: CASSPGTGGIEGTQYF.

The chain recombines TRBV6-1 with TRBJ1-2; perhaps TRBD1 as D (5 bases). The V end was cut by 1 base, the J end by 4 bases, with 7 bases between. Germline CDR1 MNHNS, CDR2 SASEGT. The CDR3 is 13 residues long. The CDR3 loop reads CASSEVGTYGYTF. The CDR3 DNA is TGTGCCAGCAGTGAAGTGGGGACCTATGGCTACACCTTC.

V usage is TRBV19 and J usage is TRBJ2-1, with 7 bases identical to TRBD1. This CDR3 has 13 residues. J lost 8 bases, V lost 4 bases, and 5 bases had no gene match. Germline CDR1 reads LNHDA; CDR2 reads SQIVND (reference sequence). The CDR3 DNA reads as TGTGCCAGTAGTACCGGGACAGACGATGAGCAGTTCTTC. It codes for CASSTGTDDEQFF.

The gene calls are TRBV13 and TRBJ2-2; D is unclear. The CDR3 is 12 residues long. V gave up 1 base and J gave up 6 bases, with 3 bases separating them. Germline V gene lookup returns CDR1 PRHDT and CDR2 FYEKMQ (reference sequence). CDR3 in amino acids: CASSLASGELFF. The CDR3 DNA reads as TGTGCCAGCAGCTTAGCGTCCGGGGAGCTGTTTTTT.

The chain is built from TRBV6-6 and TRBJ1-4; D is perhaps TRBD1 (5 bases). V was cut by 6 bases and J by 8 bases, with 19 bases left in between. CDR1 is MNHNY, CDR2 SVGAGI, per germline (reference sequence). The CDR3 consists of 15 residues. DNA for the CDR3: TGTGCCAGCAGCTCGGGCCTCAGGGTAGAGGAAAAACTGTTTTTT. The encoded protein is CASSSGLRVEEKLFF.

This clone appeared a single time. J is TRBJ2-7 and V is TRBV7-3, with 8 bases matching TRBD1. This CDR3 spans 16 amino acids. CDR1 and CDR2 from the germline V gene are SGHTA and FQGTGA. The trim removed 1 base at V and 1 base at J, leaving 6 bases unmatched. CDR3 coding DNA: TGTGCCAGCAGCTTAAGAGGACAGGGAGGTTCCTACGAGCAGTACTTC. Amino acid sequence: CASSLRGQGGSYEQYF.

The CDR3 reads CASSYGAYSYEQYF. As DNA, the CDR3 is TGTGCCAGCAGTTACGGGGCCTACTCCTACGAGCAGTACTTC. This chain joins TRBV7-2 and TRBJ2-7; D assignment may be TRBD1 or TRBD2 (5 bases each). Trimming left V 6 bases short and J 0 bases short, with 12 bases between. The germline gives CDR1 SGHTA, CDR2 FQGNSA. The CDR3 is made up of 14 amino acids.

This sequence joins TRBV19 and TRBJ2-2, with TRBD2 as a possible D gene (5 bases). Per the germline V gene, CDR1 is LNHDA and CDR2 is SQIVND (reference sequence). With 6 bases removed from V and 6 bases from J, the gap between germline ends came to 17 bases. This CDR3 comprises 15 residues. The DNA of the CDR3 is TGTGCCAGTAGGCCGCCGGGGTCGGTGGCCGGGGAGCTGTTTTTT. As protein: CASRPPGSVAGELFF.

This clone occurred once. The chain combines TRBV7-2 with TRBJ2-3; TRBD2 matches 10 bases. Germline-derived CDR1 and CDR2 are SGHTA and FQGNSA. Trimming cost V 3 bases and J 5 bases; bases outside gene matches: 11. The length of the CDR3 is 17 residues. In DNA, the CDR3 is TGTGCCAGCAGCTTTAACGGACTAGCGGAGACTGGAGATACGCAGTATTTT. Protein product: CASSFNGLAETGDTQYF.

The chain is built from TRBV30 and TRBJ2-5; 10 bases are a match to TRBD2. CDR1 GTSNPN and CDR2 SVGIG come from the germline V gene (reference sequence). The CDR3 sequence is 13 residues long. Trimming removed 0 bases from V and 6 bases from J; junction bases left unmatched: 1. CDR3 loop: CAWSVSGGKTQYF. In DNA, the CDR3 is TGTGCCTGGAGTGTTAGCGGGGGGAAGACCCAGTACTTC.

The chain combines TRBV15 with TRBJ1-6; D remains unclear. CDR1 and CDR2 from the germline V gene are LNHNV and YYDKDF (reference sequence). The CDR3 consists of 13 residues. V dropped 0 bases and J dropped 9 bases, with 6 bases sitting between them. CDR3 DNA: TGTGCCACCAGCAGAGAGTGGAGTTCACCCCTCCACTTT. Residues: CATSREWSSPLHF.

The gene calls are TRBV7-9 and TRBJ2-3; D is uncertain. The CDR3 length is 15 residues. The V end was cut by 2 bases, the J end by 0 bases, with 9 bases between. Germline CDR1 SEHNR, CDR2 FQNEAQ (reference sequence). CDR3 DNA: TGTGCCAGCAGCTTAAGGAGCTCTAGCACAGATACGCAGTATTTT. This translates into CASSLRSSSTDTQYF.

V is TRBV29-1 and J is TRBJ2-2, with 9 bases aligning to TRBD1. Losses at the gene ends were 1 base for V and 5 bases for J; bases not matched to a gene: 5. The CDR3 loop spans 15 amino acids. Germline V CDR1 and CDR2: SQVTM, ANQGSEA. The CDR3: CSVEGDRVGTGELFF. The DNA of the CDR3 is TGCAGCGTTGAAGGGGACAGGGTAGGGACCGGGGAGCTGTTTTTT.

This clone was counted between two and nine times. The chain combines TRBV6-4 with TRBJ1-6; no firm D call. The CDR3 is 15 residues long. V was trimmed by 6 bases and J by 7 bases, leaving 16 bases between them. Looked up from germline, CDR1 is MRHNA and CDR2 is SNTAGT. CDR3: CASRPIGRENSPLHF. The CDR3 DNA reads TGTGCCAGCAGACCCATTGGACGGGAGAATTCACCCCTCCACTTT.

The V gene is TRBV5-1, the J gene TRBJ2-4, with 7 bases identical to TRBD2. The CDR3 runs 16 residues. V shed 0 bases and J 1 base; nucleotides not matched to a gene: 4. Germline lookup yields CDR1 SGHRS and CDR2 YFSETQ. The CDR3 loop is CASSLEGGAAKNIQYF. The CDR3 DNA is TGCGCCAGCAGCTTGGAGGGAGGGGCCGCCAAAAACATTCAGTACTTC.

The chain couples TRBV28 to TRBJ2-3, with TRBD1 as a possible D gene (7 bases). V was clipped by 2 bases and J by 4 bases, with 13 bases between them. The CDR3 is made up of 15 amino acids. Germline CDR1 is MDHEN and CDR2 is SYDVKM. The CDR3 nucleotides are TGTGCCAGCAGTTTAGTCCAGGGGGGAGCAGATACGCAGTATTTT. It yields the protein CASSLVQGGADTQYF.

The V call is TRBV5-1, the J call TRBJ1-1, with D possibly being TRBD1 (5 bases). Trimming removed 2 bases from V and 4 bases from J, with 12 bases in between. Per the germline V gene, CDR1 is SGHRS and CDR2 is YFSETQ. The CDR3 is made up of 14 amino acids. The DNA of the CDR3 is TGCGCCAGCAGCTTTGCGGGGGGTACCACTGAAGCTTTCTTT. Translating it yields CASSFAGGTTEAFF.

V gene TRBV5-1 combines with J gene TRBJ2-5; 9 nucleotides agree with TRBD2. Germline CDR1 is SGHRS and CDR2 is YFSETQ. V lost 2 bases, J lost 1 base, and 3 bases stayed unmatched. The length of the CDR3 is 15 residues. CDR3 protein: CASSLAGGTQETQYF. Written as DNA, the CDR3 is TGCGCCAGCAGCTTAGCGGGGGGCACCCAAGAGACCCAGTACTTC. The variable domain in full, with the rest retrieved from reference TRBV5-1 and TRBJ2-5, is KAGVTQTPRYLIKTRGQQVTLSCSPISGHRSVSWYQQTPGQGLQFLFEYFSETQRNKGNFPGRFSGRQFSNSRSEMNVSTLELGDSALYLCASSLAGGTQETQYFGPGTRLLVL.

The V gene is TRBV2, the J gene TRBJ1-2; 8 bases agree with TRBD1. Per germline, CDR1 SNHLY and CDR2 FYNNEI. This CDR3 region has 12 residues. V dropped 11 bases and J dropped 7; count of bases not matched to a gene: 9. The CDR3 reads CASQGEDGGYTF. The CDR3 DNA sequence: TGTGCCTCACAGGGGGAGGATGGTGGCTACACCTTC.

The gene calls are TRBV6-5 and TRBJ2-7; TRBD2 agrees at 7 bases. Trimming took 2 bases from V and 4 from J; bases not matched to a gene: 11. Germline-derived CDR1 and CDR2 are MNHEY and SVGAGI. The CDR3 is 16 amino acids. The CDR3 reads CASSYRRGRDLYEQYF. The DNA for the CDR3 is TGTGCCAGCAGTTACCGCCGTGGGAGGGACCTATACGAGCAGTACTTC.